The 21 T cell receptor beta chains below come from one sample, sequenced in a study of shared clonotypes between healthy human individuals. Clones were sequenced by immunoSEQ multiplex PCR, and TCRdb holds only the in-frame ones, with some missing. The table has 300,000 to 400,000 clones, more than 75% seen once; the top ten hold roughly 15%. The sequenced sample was memory CD8+ T cells sorted from blood. Subset of the sample: CD45RO+ cells pooled with CCR7-negative TemRA cells. The source is a man between 18 and 29 years old in good health.

The chain joins TRBV4-1 to TRBJ2-7; TRBD1 matches at 9 bases. There are 16 residues in the CDR3. With 0 bases clipped from V and 7 bases from J, the junction kept 10 bases outside the gene matches. CDR1 and CDR2 (germline): MGHRA, YSYEKL. The CDR3 coding sequence is TGCGCCAGCAGCCAAGATGTGGGGACAGGGTCTTGGGAGCAGTACTTC. Encoded protein: CASSQDVGTGSWEQYF.

The CDR3 loop reads CASSVGAASPNEQYF. The CDR3 region has the DNA TGTGCCAGCAGTGTGGGGGCAGCTTCACCCAACGAGCAGTACTTC. This sequence joins TRBV6-1 and TRBJ2-5; D may be TRBD1 (6 bases). The J call may be in error: the DNA end matches TRBJ2-7 better. This CDR3 comprises 15 residues. Germline V CDR1 and CDR2: MNHNS, SASEGT.

The rearrangement uses TRBV6-5 and TRBJ1-6; 8 bases map to TRBD1. Trimming took 6 bases from V and 10 from J; bases not matched to a gene: 8. CDR3 length: 14 amino acids. From germline, CDR1 is MNHEY and CDR2 SVGAGI. The chain's CDR3 is CASRPTGGRSPLHF. The CDR3, as DNA: TGTGCCAGCAGGCCAACAGGGGGACGCTCACCCCTCCACTTT.

The chain links TRBV7-2 to TRBJ1-6, with no clear D. This CDR3 has 12 amino acids. The germline V gene encodes CDR1 SGHTA and CDR2 FQGNSA. Trimming shortened V by 4 bases and J by 8 bases, and 6 bases separated the two germline ends. Written as DNA, the CDR3 is TGTGCCAGCAGCTCCCGATATTCACCCCTCCACTTT. Encoded protein: CASSSRYSPLHF.

The chain is built from TRBV18 and TRBJ2-2, with a possible D match to TRBD2 (5 bases). Germline CDR1 reads KGHSH; CDR2 reads LQKENI. The CDR3 spans 18 residues. Trimming removed 3 bases from V and 0 bases from J, with 17 bases in between. The CDR3 region is CASSPLLRLASNTGELFF. CDR3 sequence (DNA): TGTGCCAGCTCACCTCTATTGCGGCTAGCCTCGAACACCGGGGAGCTGTTTTTT.

The chain recombines TRBV13 with TRBJ2-3; D is tentatively TRBD1 or TRBD2 (5 bases each). Trimming cost V 2 bases and J 2 bases, with 14 bases left between them. The CDR3 contains 16 residues. Germline values: CDR1 PRHDT, CDR2 FYEKMQ (reference sequence). CDR3 nucleotide sequence: TGTGCCAGCAGCTTATTCAATTACGGGACCACAGATACGCAGTATTTT. This sequence encodes CASSLFNYGTTDTQYF.

The chain recombines TRBV9 with TRBJ2-3; D is unresolved. The CDR3 loop spans 12 amino acids. V gave up 2 bases and J gave up 4 bases, with 5 bases separating them. CDR1 is SGDLS and CDR2 is YYNGEE in the germline V gene. The CDR3 region is CASSVSADTQYF. As DNA, the CDR3 is TGTGCCAGCAGCGTCTCGGCAGATACGCAGTATTTT. Looking up the rest from reference TRBV9 and TRBJ2-3 gives the full variable domain: DSGVTQTPKHLITATGQRVTLRCSPRSGDLSVYWYQQSLDQGLQFLIQYYNGEERAKGNILERFSAQQFPDLHSELNLSSLELGDSALYFCASSVSADTQYFGPGTRLTVL.

In DNA, the CDR3 is TGTGCCAGCAGCCCAGGCTCTGGAAACACCATATATTTT. It translates to CASSPGSGNTIYF. V is TRBV5-6 and J is TRBJ1-3; no clear D. The ends were cut back, 4 bases at V and 0 bases at J, with 5 bases in the middle. This CDR3 comprises 13 residues. Germline-derived CDR1 and CDR2 are SGHDT and YYEEEE.

This clone was seen at least ten times. The chain carries TRBV5-4 and TRBJ2-3; either TRBD1 or TRBD2 may fit D (7 bases each). From germline, CDR1 is SGHNT and CDR2 YYREEE (reference sequence). The CDR3 is 13 amino acids. The DNA for the CDR3 is TGTGAGAGGGGGAGGGGGCGCACAGATACGCAGTATTTT. Translating it yields CERGRGRTDTQYF.

This clone was seen only a few times. This chain links TRBV30 with TRBJ2-5; 10 nucleotides agree with TRBD2. This CDR3 comprises 15 residues. Germline values: CDR1 GTSNPN, CDR2 SVGIG (reference sequence). The V and J ends lost 3 bases and 5 bases, in that order; junction bases with no gene match: 9. DNA for the CDR3: TGTGCCTGGAGCGTCCTAGCGGGAGTACGGGAGACCCAGTACTTC. It specifies CAWSVLAGVRETQYF.

The CDR3 bases are TGTGCCAGAAGCTTGAAATGTGAAGCTTTCTTT. Residues: CARSLKCEAFF. The J gene is TRBJ1-1, the V gene TRBV5-3; D gene ambiguous. TRBV5-3 is an ORF; its function is uncertain. Trimming removed 1 base at V and 7 bases at J, with 5 bases between. The CDR3 loop spans 11 amino acids.

This chain links TRBV2 with TRBJ2-1; tentative D call: TRBD1 (6 bases). V was cut by 3 bases and J by 4 bases, with 13 bases left in between. Germline assignment: CDR1 SNHLY and CDR2 FYNNEI. The CDR3 is 15 residues long. The CDR3 here is CASSDRDRPYNEQFF. The CDR3 nucleotides are TGTGCCAGCAGTGACCGAGACAGGCCATACAATGAGCAGTTCTTC.

The chain is built from TRBV7-6 and TRBJ2-7; 8 positions match TRBD1. Germline V gene data show CDR1 as SGHVS and CDR2 as FNYEAQ. J lost 3 bases, V lost 5 bases, and 9 bases had no gene match. The CDR3 consists of 15 residues. The CDR3 DNA reads as TGTGCCAGCAGCCGAACGACAGGGGTATTCTACGAGCAGTACTTC. This gives the protein CASSRTTGVFYEQYF.

The chain has TRBV2 and TRBJ2-7; D is perhaps TRBD1 or TRBD2 (5 bases each). V lost 3 bases and J lost 0, with 9 bases in between. The germline gives CDR1 SNHLY, CDR2 FYNNEI. CDR3 length: 14 amino acids. CDR3 sequence: CASSDPGSSYEQYF. CDR3 DNA sequence: TGTGCCAGCAGTGATCCAGGGAGCTCCTACGAGCAGTACTTC.

To note about this clone: Distinct nucleotide sequences in the sample also encode this CDR3. This chain connects TRBV27 to TRBJ2-2; D might be TRBD2 (6 bases). V shed 3 bases and J shed 5 bases, with 7 bases lying between them. There are 13 residues in the CDR3. CDR1 and CDR2 (germline): MNHEY, SMNVEV (reference sequence). CDR3 nucleotides: TGTGCCAGCAGTTTGGGGGGTACCGGGGAGCTGTTTTTT. It yields the protein CASSLGGTGELFF.

V and J are TRBV9 and TRBJ2-2, with a weak D call TRBD2 (6 bases). Trimming took off 0 bases at V and 2 bases at J, with 14 bases between the two ends. This CDR3 has 17 amino acids. The germline V gene encodes CDR1 SGDLS and CDR2 YYNGEE. The CDR3 protein is CASSVAAGTPNTGELFF. Here the CDR3 DNA reads TGTGCCAGCAGCGTAGCGGCCGGGACTCCAAACACCGGGGAGCTGTTTTTT.

The chain combines TRBV4-3 with TRBJ1-1; tentatively, D is TRBD1 (6 bases). Trimming took off 1 base at V and 0 bases at J, with 12 bases between the two ends. The CDR3 consists of 16 residues. CDR1 is LGHNA and CDR2 is YSLEER in the germline V gene. Here the CDR3 DNA reads TGCGCCAGCAGCCAAGTTGGGGGGCTCCTGAACACTGAAGCTTTCTTT. Protein sequence: CASSQVGGLLNTEAFF.

The rearrangement joins TRBV6-4 to TRBJ2-7; 16 nucleotides line up with TRBD2. The CDR3 extends over 19 amino acids. The V gene end was trimmed by 7 bases and the J gene end by 1 base; junction bases not matched to a gene: 13. Germline V gives CDR1 MRHNA, CDR2 SNTAGT. The CDR3 loop is CASIFQGLAGGPGSYEQYF. Here the CDR3 DNA reads TGTGCCAGCATCTTCCAGGGACTAGCGGGAGGGCCAGGGTCCTACGAGCAGTACTTC.

This chain joins TRBV5-6 and TRBJ2-1; a weak D match, TRBD1 (6 bases). CDR3 length equals 17 residues. Germline assignment: CDR1 SGHDT and CDR2 YYEEEE. V was shortened by 1 base and J by 1 base, with 15 bases between the two germline ends. The CDR3 bases are TGTGCCAGCAGCTTGCCACTTGGACAGACATCCTACAATGAGCAGTTCTTC. Amino acid sequence: CASSLPLGQTSYNEQFF.

The V and J genes are TRBV4-1 and TRBJ1-5, with D possibly matching TRBD1 (5 bases). Germline CDR1 and CDR2: MGHRA and YSYEKL. CDR3 size: 15 residues. Trimming stripped 3 bases from V and 2 bases from J, with 11 bases between. This chain's CDR3 is CASSHVLTGNQPQHF. The CDR3 DNA follows: TGCGCCAGCAGCCACGTTCTGACAGGCAATCAGCCCCAGCATTTT.

V and J are TRBV14 and TRBJ2-7, with D perhaps TRBD2 (5 bases). This CDR3 spans 15 amino acids. Germline V gene data show CDR1 as SGHDN and CDR2 as FVKESK. V dropped 4 bases and J dropped 3 bases, with 16 bases sitting between them. The CDR3 DNA reads TGTGCCAGCAGCCCGGGGATGAGGGCGTTCTACGAGCAGTACTTC. It codes for CASSPGMRAFYEQYF.